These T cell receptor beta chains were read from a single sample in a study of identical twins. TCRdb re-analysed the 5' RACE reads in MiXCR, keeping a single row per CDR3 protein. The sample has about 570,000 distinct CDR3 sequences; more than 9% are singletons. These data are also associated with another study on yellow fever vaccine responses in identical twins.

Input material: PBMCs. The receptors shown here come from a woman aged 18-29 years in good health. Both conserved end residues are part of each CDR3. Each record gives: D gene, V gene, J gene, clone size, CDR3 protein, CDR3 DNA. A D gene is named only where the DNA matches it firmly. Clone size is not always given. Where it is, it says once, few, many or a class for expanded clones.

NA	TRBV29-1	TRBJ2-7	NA	CSVEWQGMYEQYF	TGCAGCGTTGAGTGGCAGGGTATGTACGAGCAGTACTTC
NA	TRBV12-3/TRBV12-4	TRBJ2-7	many	CASSTLSLSSYEQYF	TGTGCCAGCAGTACCCTGTCCCTCTCAAGCTACGAGCAGTACTTC
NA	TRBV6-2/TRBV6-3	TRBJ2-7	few	CASSPAQDGSYEQYF	TGTGCCAGCAGCCCCGCGCAGGATGGATCCTACGAGCAGTACTTC
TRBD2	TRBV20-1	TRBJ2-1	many	CSARDSGGGAYNEQFF	TGCAGTGCTAGAGATTCGGGGGGAGGAGCCTACAATGAGCAGTTCTTC
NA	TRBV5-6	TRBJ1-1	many	CASSFQRRVAEAFF	TGTGCCAGCAGCTTTCAACGCAGGGTTGCTGAAGCTTTCTTT
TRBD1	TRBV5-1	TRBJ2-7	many	CASSRGTGQSSYEQYF	TGCGCCAGCAGCCGTGGGACAGGGCAGAGCTCCTACGAGCAGTACTTC
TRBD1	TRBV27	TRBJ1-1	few	CASSHRGLVTEAFF	TGTGCCAGCAGCCACAGGGGGCTAGTCACTGAAGCTTTCTTT
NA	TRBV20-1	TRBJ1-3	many	CSASRHSGNTIYF	TGCAGTGCTAGCAGGCACTCTGGAAACACCATATATTTT
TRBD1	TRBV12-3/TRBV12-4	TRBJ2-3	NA	CASSLGQGTTDTQYF	TGTGCCAGCAGTTTGGGACAGGGAACAACAGATACGCAGTATTTT
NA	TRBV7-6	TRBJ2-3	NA	CASSLAGGPQYF	TGTGCCAGCAGCTTAGCCGGGGGTCCGCAGTATTTT
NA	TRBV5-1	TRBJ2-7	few	CASSLADGPYEQYF	TGCGCCAGCAGCTTGGCCGACGGGCCCTACGAGCAGTACTTC
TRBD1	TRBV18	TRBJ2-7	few	CASSLDRGIYEQYF	TGTGCCAGCTCACTTGACAGGGGCATATACGAGCAGTACTTC
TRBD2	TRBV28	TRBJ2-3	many	CATGAGGRTDTQYF	TGTGCCACCGGAGCGGGAGGACGCACAGATACGCAGTATTTT
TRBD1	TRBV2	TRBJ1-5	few	CASSGTGVQPQHF	TGTGCCAGCAGCGGGACAGGGGTTCAGCCCCAGCATTTT
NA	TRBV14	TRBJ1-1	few	CATRDMNTEAFF	TGTGCCACCCGGGACATGAACACTGAAGCTTTCTTT
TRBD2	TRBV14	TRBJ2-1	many	CASSQFLAGGVEQFF	TGTGCCAGCAGCCAATTCTTAGCGGGAGGGGTTGAGCAGTTCTTC
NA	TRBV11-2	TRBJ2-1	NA	CASSTSGELKHEQFF	TGTGCCAGCAGTACCAGTGGAGAATTAAAACATGAGCAGTTCTTC
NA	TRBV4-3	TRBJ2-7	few	CASSQDRTHSYEQYF	TGCGCCAGCAGCCAAGACCGGACACACTCCTACGAGCAGTACTTC
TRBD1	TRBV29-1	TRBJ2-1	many	CSGNRGNEQFF	TGCAGCGGGAACAGGGGGAATGAGCAGTTCTTC
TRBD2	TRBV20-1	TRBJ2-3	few	CSAPASSGGAADTQYF	TGCAGTGCTCCAGCTTCTAGCGGGGGGGCAGCAGATACGCAGTATTTT
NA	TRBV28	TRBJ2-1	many	CASREANNEQFF	TGTGCCAGCAGAGAAGCAAACAATGAGCAGTTCTTC
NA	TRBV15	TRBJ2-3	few	CATSRDASTDTQYF	TGTGCCACCAGCAGAGATGCCAGCACAGATACGCAGTATTTT
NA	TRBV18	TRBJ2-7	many	CASSPGLAAYEQYF	TGTGCCAGCAGTCCCGGGCTAGCTGCCTACGAGCAGTACTTC
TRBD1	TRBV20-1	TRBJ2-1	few	CSARDMTGGGRSEQFF	TGCAGTGCTAGAGATATGACAGGGGGGGGAAGAAGTGAGCAGTTCTTC
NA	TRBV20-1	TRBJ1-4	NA	CSASKGVNEKLFF	TGCAGTGCTAGTAAGGGTGTTAATGAAAAACTGTTTTTT
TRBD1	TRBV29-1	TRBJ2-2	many	CSARQGSTGELFF	TGCAGCGCCCGACAGGGAAGCACCGGGGAGCTGTTTTTT
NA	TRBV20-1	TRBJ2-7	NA	CSARGQEQYF	TGCAGTGCTAGGGGCCAGGAGCAGTACTTC
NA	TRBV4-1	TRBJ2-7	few	CASSQGSLSHEQYF	TGCGCCAGCAGCCAAGGTAGTCTATCGCACGAGCAGTACTTC
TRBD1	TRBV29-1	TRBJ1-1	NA	CSVEDRSTGDRNTEAFF	TGCAGCGTTGAAGATCGTTCCACAGGGGATAGGAACACTGAAGCTTTCTTT
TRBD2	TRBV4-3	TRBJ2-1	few	CASSQDVAGGNYEQFF	TGCGCCAGCAGCCAAGATGTAGCGGGAGGTAATTACGAGCAGTTCTTC
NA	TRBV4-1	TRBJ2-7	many	CASSQETGPSYEQYF	TGCGCCAGCAGCCAAGAGACAGGTCCGTCCTACGAGCAGTACTTC
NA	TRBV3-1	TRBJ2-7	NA	CASSGDSNYEQYF	TGTGCCAGCAGCGGGGACTCCAACTACGAGCAGTACTTC
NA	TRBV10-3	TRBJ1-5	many	CAISGGYSNQPQHF	TGTGCCATCAGTGGTGGTTATAGCAATCAGCCCCAGCATTTT
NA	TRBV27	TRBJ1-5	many	CASSSGWEQPQHF	TGTGCCAGCTCGTCAGGGTGGGAACAGCCCCAGCATTTT
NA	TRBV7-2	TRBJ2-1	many	CASSFMVPYNEQFF	TGTGCCAGCAGCTTTATGGTACCCTACAATGAGCAGTTCTTC
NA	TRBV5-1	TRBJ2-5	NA	CASSVSQGPDSTETQYF	TGCGCCAGCAGCGTATCACAGGGTCCCGATAGCACTGAGACCCAGTACTTC
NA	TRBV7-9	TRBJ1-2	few	CASTPVGGYTF	TGTGCCAGCACCCCCGTCGGTGGCTACACCTTC
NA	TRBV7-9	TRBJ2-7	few	CASSSLLRTQADYEQYF	TGTGCCAGCAGCTCCCTTTTACGAACGCAGGCCGACTACGAGCAGTACTTC
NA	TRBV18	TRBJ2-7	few	CASSKDGGAEYEQYF	TGTGCCAGCTCCAAGGATGGGGGGGCCGAGTACGAGCAGTACTTC
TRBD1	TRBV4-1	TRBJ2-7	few	CASTPGQGASYEQYF	TGCGCCAGCACCCCGGGACAGGGGGCTAGCTACGAGCAGTACTTC
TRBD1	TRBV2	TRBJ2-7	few	CASSYRGSNEQYF	TGTGCCAGCAGTTACAGGGGAAGTAACGAGCAGTACTTC
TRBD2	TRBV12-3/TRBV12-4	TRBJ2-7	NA	CASSSLELAGAHEQYF	TGTGCCAGCAGTTCCCTCGAACTAGCGGGAGCCCACGAGCAGTACTTC